Given below is one T cell receptor (beta chain) in context. Its antigen has not been determined. The record has no base qualities; no much larger clone is one base away. The same CDR3 is also encoded by other DNA sequences in this sample. Cut back by 1 base and 5 bases, the V and J ends lie 6 bases apart. The CDR3 contains 14 residues, cysteine and phenylalanine counted. The read is trimmed to its CDR3 DNA, 42 bases read in frame from base 1. CDR1 and CDR2, looked up from the germline V gene (reference sequence), are LGHDT and YNNKEL. TCRbeta CDR3 regions were amplified from genomic DNA using the immunoSEQ Assay, a bias-controlled multiplex PCR. On the authors' methods: The number of nucleated cells in each sample was estimated from the amplification of reference gene primers within the assay. To quantify the absolute abundance of each unique TCRbeta CDR3 rearrangement, sequence reads were collapsed and filtered. Productive Simpson clonality was computed per sample as the square root of Simpson's diversity index over productive rearrangements. TCRdb retrieved this table from immuneACCESS and kept in-frame rearrangements only. Not all clones are present; in checked studies, unresolved V genes account for under half, and no reason is known for the remainder. Clone size and the V and J calls come from that table; the DNA yielded D and trimming. The sample has about 96,000 clones on record, around 84% of them singletons. Approximately 15% of the sample is taken by the ten largest.

Whole blood was collected in K2EDTA tubes by collaborating institutions according to the institutions' own protocols. For TCRbeta analysis, collaborators shipped samples as frozen whole blood, isolated PBMCs, or DNA extracted from either of those sample types. These data originate in a study of blood T cell repertoires in COVID-19 (dated by TCRdb to 2020 to 2021). A note on the overall study: Collaborator samples came from the United States, Italy and Spain and covered acute and convalescent phases of COVID-19. The prospective study material was composed of cDNA or gDNA derived from T cells, B-cell-depleted T cells, or PBMCs. The dataset comprised deeply sampled blood TCRbeta repertoires from subjects exposed to, actively infected with, or recovered from COVID-19. The repertoires were released in a freely available public database intended as a resource for research on the immune response to SARS-CoV-2. The samples were drawn from the first 160 participants of the ongoing ImmuneRACE study and from 1,254 subjects provided by 6 global collaborators. Nearly every sample came with metadata listing a de-identified subject ID, COVID-19 status, age in years and sex. Where HLA class I and class II types were available, the types were taken from metadata supplied by the sample provider, not from assay-based typing.

Broad study findings and their caveats: The amount of clinical and demographic metadata varied by source and participant and was provided uncurated.

Sequencing was done on a sample of peripheral blood. The receptor's source is a woman aged 60-75 years with acute or convalescent COVID-19. The rearrangement combines TRBV3-1 (or the pseudogene TRBV3-2) with TRBJ1-6; too little of a D gene remains to name it. The CDR3 corresponds to CASSQGGDNSPLHF. The DNA reads TGTGCCAGCAGCCAAGGCGGAGATAATTCACCCCTCCACTTT.